This T cell receptor (beta chain) stems from a study of cytomegalovirus exposure and HLA in healthy donors. The primer mix had 60 Vbeta and 13 Jbeta primers. The authors' processing: It was a later analysis that counted about 80 million unique TCR beta chains, of which about 10 million were shared. TCRdb's table, derived via immunoSEQ multiplex PCR, lists solely in-frame clones and lacks some. V, J and clone size derive from that table, while D and trimming were established from the DNA sequence. The sample has around 200,000 clones; about four fifths are singletons. The junction had 9 bases not matched to a gene; V was cut back by 4 bases and J by 6 bases. Germline V gene lookup returns CDR1 SGHRS and CDR2 YFSETQ. This CDR3 is 15 amino acids long.

The receptor comes from a man in his forties or fifties in good health and CMV-seronegative. This rearrangement joins TRBV5-1 to TRBJ2-2, with 7 nucleotides matching TRBD1. Sequences were obtained from PBMCs. The CDR3 sequence: CASSLRTGMAGELFF. For the CDR3, the DNA is TGCGCCAGCAGCCTAAGGACAGGAATGGCCGGGGAGCTGTTTTTT.